These 30 T cell receptor beta chains originate from one sample sequenced in a study of T cell responses to AZD1222 COVID-19 vaccine. Clones were sequenced by immunoSEQ multiplex PCR, and TCRdb holds only the in-frame ones, with some missing. The data show about 120,000 clones, with over 75% seen just once and approximately 7.6% held by the top ten. The sequenced sample was peripheral blood, obtained on day 0 of AZD1222 vaccination. Every receptor here comes from an adult in good health.

The gene calls are TRBV2 and TRBJ2-5; possible D gene TRBD2, 5 bases. The CDR3 spans 13 residues. In germline, CDR1 is SNHLY, CDR2 FYNNEI. With 7 bases removed from V and 4 bases from J, the gap between germline ends came to 13 bases. The CDR3 DNA reads TGTGCCAGCAAGGAGGCCTTTAGAGAGACCCAGTACTTC. The encoded protein is CASKEAFRETQYF.

The chain carries TRBV5-6 and TRBJ2-3; D call uncertain. Germline CDR1 reads SGHDT; CDR2 reads YYEEEE. The length of the CDR3 is 13 residues. The V gene lost 2 bases and the J gene lost 1 base, with 5 bases spanning the gap. DNA of the CDR3: TGTGCCAGCAGCTTACCTCGCACAGATACGCAGTATTTT. It is translated as CASSLPRTDTQYF.

This clone was seen only once. This chain uses TRBV28 with TRBJ1-5; D is uncertain. The ends were cut back, 10 bases at V and 0 bases at J, with 13 bases in the middle. This CDR3 region has 14 residues. Germline CDR1 MDHEN, CDR2 SYDVKM. The CDR3 reads CAIQRVNSNQPQHF. As DNA, the CDR3 is TGTGCCATCCAGAGGGTCAATAGCAATCAGCCCCAGCATTTT.

This clone was counted once. The chain links TRBV19 to TRBJ2-7, with 7 positions matching TRBD1. V lost 2 bases and J lost 3; bases outside the gene matches: 10. This CDR3 contains 16 residues. Germline V CDR1 and CDR2: LNHDA, SQIVND (reference sequence). CDR3 bases: TGTGCCAGTAGTATAAGGGACAGCTACGGACGCTACGAGCAGTACTTC. It translates to CASSIRDSYGRYEQYF.

This clone was recorded a few times. The chain combines TRBV5-1 with TRBJ2-2, with 9 nucleotides matching TRBD1. The V segment lost 4 bases and the J segment 1 base; nucleotides outside the gene matches: 8. Germline lookup yields CDR1 SGHRS and CDR2 YFSETQ. There are 17 residues in the CDR3. The CDR3 DNA sequence: TGCGCCAGCAGCCCACCAAGGACAGGGGAGAACACCGGGGAGCTGTTTTTT. This translates into CASSPPRTGENTGELFF.

This chain links TRBV5-1 with TRBJ2-5; 7 nucleotides match TRBD1. This CDR3 region has 14 residues. Germline V gives CDR1 SGHRS, CDR2 YFSETQ. The V and J ends lost 4 bases and 2 bases, in that order; junction bases with no gene match: 5. The CDR3 coding sequence is TGCGCCAGCAGCCGGGACAGCTCTCAAGAGACCCAGTACTTC. Protein: CASSRDSSQETQYF.

This chain joins TRBV27 and TRBJ2-7; 9 bases are shared with TRBD1. With V trimmed by 4 bases and J by 7 bases, 8 bases remained unmatched. Germline V gene lookup returns CDR1 MNHEY and CDR2 SMNVEV (reference sequence). The length of the CDR3 is 14 residues. This chain's CDR3 is CASSSTGQGREQYF. The CDR3, as DNA: TGTGCCAGCAGTTCCACGGGACAGGGTAGAGAGCAGTACTTC.

V gene TRBV5-5 combines with J gene TRBJ2-1; no firm D call. The CDR3 is 11 residues long. The germline V gene encodes CDR1 SGHKS and CDR2 YYEKEE (reference sequence). V lost 5 bases to trimming and J lost 12 bases, with 12 bases between them. The CDR3 reads CASSSDIRQFF. DNA for the CDR3: TGTGCCAGCAGTTCCGACATCAGGCAGTTCTTC. Full variable domain (rest looked up from reference TRBV5-5 and TRBJ2-1): DAGVTQSPTHLIKTRGQQVTLRCSPISGHKSVSWYQQVLGQGPQFIFQYYEKEERGRGNFPDRFSARQFPNYSSELNVNALLLGDSALYLCASSSDIRQFFGPGTRLTVL.

The V gene is TRBV4-3, the J gene TRBJ1-5; no reliable D call. Looked up from germline, CDR1 is LGHNA and CDR2 is YSLEER. This CDR3 spans 15 amino acids. V dropped 1 base and J dropped 0 bases, with 7 bases sitting between them. This CDR3 is CASSQGPYSNQPQHF. The CDR3 region has the DNA TGCGCCAGCAGCCAAGGACCCTATAGCAATCAGCCCCAGCATTTT.

The chain is built from TRBV28 and TRBJ2-7; 10 bases match TRBD2. After removal of 1 base from V and 7 bases from J, the junction contained 4 bases not matched to a gene. The V gene's germline CDR1 is MDHEN and CDR2 SYDVKM. This CDR3 has 14 amino acids. CDR3 sequence: CASSLSLAGVEQYF. The CDR3 bases are TGTGCCAGCAGTTTATCGCTAGCGGGAGTTGAGCAGTACTTC.

The rearrangement links TRBV6-5 to TRBJ1-5, with 8 bases matching TRBD1. The germline V gene encodes CDR1 MNHEY and CDR2 SVGAGI. The CDR3 is made up of 13 amino acids. V trimming: 4 bases; J trimming: 6 bases; junction bases outside the gene matches: 2. The CDR3, as DNA: TGTGCCAGCAGTTTCAGGGGGCTTCAGCCCCAGCATTTT. Its protein product is CASSFRGLQPQHF.

This clone was observed a single time. This sequence joins TRBV7-2 and TRBJ2-2, with TRBD2 identical over 10 bases. V lost 5 bases to trimming and J lost 5 bases; unmatched junction nucleotides: 8. From germline, CDR1 is SGHTA and CDR2 FQGNSA. This CDR3 comprises 16 residues. The CDR3 region is CASSTQAGGWTGELFF. DNA for the CDR3: TGTGCCAGCAGCACCCAAGCGGGAGGGTGGACCGGGGAGCTGTTTTTT.

The chain employs TRBV2 and TRBJ2-1, with a tentative D call TRBD2 (5 bases). The germline V gene has CDR1 SNHLY and CDR2 FYNNEI. This CDR3 spans 12 amino acids. V was shortened by 4 bases and J by 4 bases, with 5 bases between the two germline ends. CDR3 loop: CASSAGYNEQFF. CDR3 coding DNA: TGTGCCAGCAGTGCGGGGTACAATGAGCAGTTCTTC.

A single count supports this clone. The chain has TRBV15 and TRBJ1-6; TRBD1 is a possible D gene (6 bases). The CDR3 spans 13 residues. V was clipped by 1 base and J by 16 bases, with 14 bases between them. Germline V gives CDR1 LNHNV, CDR2 YYDKDF (reference sequence). CDR3 bases: TGTGCCACCAGCAGAGGGGGGCCTACCTCTCTCCACTTT. Translating gives CATSRGGPTSLHF.

V usage is TRBV30 and J usage is TRBJ2-7, with D unclear. The CDR3 covers 10 residues. The V end lost 5 bases, the J end lost 4 bases, and 6 bases lay between the germline ends. Per germline, CDR1 GTSNPN and CDR2 SVGIG (reference sequence). In DNA, the CDR3 is TGTGCCTGGGGGAATTACGAGCAGTACTTC. Its translation is CAWGNYEQYF.

CDR3 coding DNA: TGTGCCAGCAGTGGACTAGGGGTAAACTATGGCTACACCTTC. This gives the protein CASSGLGVNYGYTF. The V and J genes are TRBV28 and TRBJ1-2; TRBD1 is a possible D gene (5 bases). The CDR3 is 14 residues long. Looked up from germline, CDR1 is MDHEN and CDR2 is SYDVKM. The V gene lost 5 bases and the J gene lost 2 bases, with 12 bases spanning the gap.

J is TRBJ2-3 and V is TRBV6-1, with D perhaps matching TRBD2 (5 bases). CDR1 MNHNS and CDR2 SASEGT come from the germline V gene. CDR3 length: 16 amino acids. V lost 1 base and J lost 0, with 11 bases in between. CDR3 loop: CASSEGRATSTDTQYF. DNA of the CDR3: TGTGCCAGCAGTGAAGGGCGGGCAACTAGCACAGATACGCAGTATTTT.

V usage is TRBV5-1 and J usage is TRBJ2-1, with D possibly TRBD2 on 6 matching bases. Germline V gives CDR1 SGHRS, CDR2 YFSETQ. CDR3 size: 14 residues. V shed 4 bases and J shed 4 bases, with 12 bases lying between them. Here the CDR3 reads CASSGVAAYNEQFF. The CDR3 bases are TGCGCCAGCAGCGGGGTAGCGGCTTACAATGAGCAGTTCTTC.

The chain carries TRBV28 and TRBJ1-5, with TRBD1 matching over 9 bases. The CDR3 sequence is 19 residues long. The junction had 13 bases not matched to a gene; V was cut back by 4 bases and J by 0 bases. Germline CDR1 reads MDHEN; CDR2 reads SYDVKM. CDR3 sequence: CASSSDVGQGTLSNQPQHF. The CDR3 coding sequence is TGTGCCAGCAGTTCCGACGTGGGACAGGGAACCCTTAGCAATCAGCCCCAGCATTTT. The full variable domain, its missing parts supplied by reference TRBV28 and TRBJ1-5, is DVKVTQSSRYLVKRTGEKVFLECVQDMDHENMFWYRQDPGLGLRLIYFSYDVKMKEKGDIPEGYSVSREKKERFSLILESASTNQTSMYLCASSSDVGQGTLSNQPQHFGDGTRLSIL.

The rearrangement uses TRBV5-1 and TRBJ2-2; perhaps D is TRBD1 or TRBD2 (5 bases each). Germline values: CDR1 SGHRS, CDR2 YFSETQ. The V gene lost 3 bases and the J gene lost 4 bases, with 7 bases spanning the gap. The CDR3 runs to 13 residues. In nucleotides, the CDR3 is TGCGCCAGCAGCTGGGACGGCACCGGGGAGCTGTTTTTT. It encodes CASSWDGTGELFF.

This clone was seen a handful of times. The CDR3 here is CASSLTLNRPLHF. In nucleotides, the CDR3 is TGTGCCAGCAGCCTGACGCTAAATCGGCCCCTCCACTTT. The chain couples TRBV28 to TRBJ1-6; no clear D gene. The CDR3 has 13 residues. Germline V lookup: CDR1 MDHEN, CDR2 SYDVKM. Trimming removed 6 bases from V and 13 bases from J, with 16 bases in between.

This clone was found a few times. This chain connects TRBV6-5 to TRBJ2-7; a weak D match, TRBD2 (5 bases). Germline loops: CDR1 MNHEY, CDR2 SVGAGI. The CDR3 length is 15 residues. V lost 0 bases to trimming and J lost 2 bases, with 11 bases between them. CDR3: CASSYSRTAAYEQYF. For the CDR3, the DNA is TGTGCCAGCAGTTACTCCCGGACTGCCGCCTACGAGCAGTACTTC.

The chain employs TRBV28 and TRBJ2-7; unclear D gene. This CDR3 contains 12 residues. Germline loops: CDR1 MDHEN, CDR2 SYDVKM. V was trimmed by 1 base and J by 6 bases, leaving 7 bases between them. The CDR3 DNA is TGTGCCAGCAGTTTATTGGGTGGCGAGCAGTACTTC. This codes for CASSLLGGEQYF.

The V and J genes are TRBV5-6 and TRBJ2-7, with 9 bases lining up with TRBD2. The CDR3 runs to 15 residues. Trimming removed 1 base from V and 7 bases from J; junction bases left unmatched: 9. The germline CDR1 and CDR2 sequences are SGHDT and YYEEEE. The chain's CDR3 is CASSLSALAGREQYF. Here the CDR3 DNA reads TGTGCCAGCAGCTTGTCGGCACTAGCGGGTAGGGAGCAGTACTTC.

In nucleotides, the CDR3 is TGCGCCAGCAGCCGAGTAGCGGGAAATCAAGAGACCCAGTACTTC. Translating gives CASSRVAGNQETQYF. The chain combines TRBV5-1 with TRBJ2-5; 8 positions match TRBD2. This CDR3 has 15 amino acids. Germline lookup yields CDR1 SGHRS and CDR2 YFSETQ. V dropped 4 bases and J dropped 2; count of bases not matched to a gene: 7.

The rearrangement uses TRBV30 and TRBJ1-6, with D hard to call. V was clipped by 0 bases and J by 7 bases, with 7 bases between them. The CDR3 consists of 13 residues. CDR1 and CDR2 (germline): GTSNPN, SVGIG (reference sequence). CDR3 region: CAWSVEPNSPLHF. The DNA of the CDR3 is TGTGCCTGGAGTGTAGAACCGAATTCACCCCTCCACTTT.

The J gene is TRBJ2-6, the V gene TRBV5-6; D is uncertain. Trimming pared 0 bases from V and 0 bases from J, leaving 7 bases between. The CDR3 has 16 amino acids. Germline V gene sequence: CDR1 SGHDT, CDR2 YYEEEE. In DNA, the CDR3 is TGTGCCAGCAGCTTGGGACCGATCTCTGGGGCCAACGTCCTGACTTTC. Translating gives CASSLGPISGANVLTF.

J is TRBJ2-3 and V is TRBV30; D possibly corresponds to TRBD2 (6 bases). V lost 0 bases and J 2 bases, leaving 15 bases between the germline ends. The length of the CDR3 is 16 residues. Germline values: CDR1 GTSNPN, CDR2 SVGIG (reference sequence). CDR3 in DNA: TGTGCCTGGAGTGTACGTAGCGGCGGCGTCACAGATACGCAGTATTTT. It is translated as CAWSVRSGGVTDTQYF.

CDR3 region: CASSLLYSYGYTF. CDR3 coding DNA: TGTGCCAGCAGTTTATTGTACAGCTATGGCTACACCTTC. The chain carries TRBV28 and TRBJ1-2; D uncertain. Trimming removed 1 base from V and 4 bases from J, with 7 bases in between. The CDR3 has 13 residues. The germline V gene has CDR1 MDHEN and CDR2 SYDVKM.

V gene TRBV19 combines with J gene TRBJ2-1, with TRBD1 identical over 9 bases. Germline CDR1 is LNHDA and CDR2 is SQIVND (reference sequence). V was pared by 7 bases and J by 5 bases, with 9 bases of the junction left unmatched. There are 15 residues in the CDR3. This CDR3 is CASTVGQGENNEQFF. The CDR3 coding sequence is TGTGCCAGTACTGTGGGACAGGGAGAGAACAATGAGCAGTTCTTC.